Sequencing of this TCR beta chain was carried out in a study of shared clonotypes between healthy human individuals. As for the study in general: With ages of 18 to 49, the donors were a couple of women and three men.

CD4+ cells underwent separation, giving CD45RA+ naive and CD45RA-negative memory subsets. General study findings and limits: The authors expected sequencing depth to affect clonotype sharing among donors.

Deep was the level used in running the assay. Sequencing used immunoSEQ multiplex PCR; TCRdb keeps in-frame clones, though not all of them. Altogether about 2.4 million clones are present, roughly 93% being singletons, with the ten largest covering around 0.4%. As regards this clone: Its specificity is unknown.

Germline V gene data show CDR1 as PRHDT and CDR2 as FYEKMQ (reference sequence). The length of the CDR3 is 16 residues. V lost 3 bases and J 1 base, leaving 13 bases between the germline ends. J is TRBJ2-1 and V is TRBV13; tentatively, D is TRBD2 (5 bases). This TCR came from a young man in good health. Some clones in this sample may be carry-over from other donors' samples. The sequenced sample consisted of naive CD4+ T cells from PBMCs. Subset in this sample: CD45RA+ positively selected. The CDR3 region is CASSFPTGMSYNEQFF. In nucleotides, the CDR3 is TGTGCCAGCAGCTTCCCCACGGGGATGTCCTACAATGAGCAGTTCTTC.